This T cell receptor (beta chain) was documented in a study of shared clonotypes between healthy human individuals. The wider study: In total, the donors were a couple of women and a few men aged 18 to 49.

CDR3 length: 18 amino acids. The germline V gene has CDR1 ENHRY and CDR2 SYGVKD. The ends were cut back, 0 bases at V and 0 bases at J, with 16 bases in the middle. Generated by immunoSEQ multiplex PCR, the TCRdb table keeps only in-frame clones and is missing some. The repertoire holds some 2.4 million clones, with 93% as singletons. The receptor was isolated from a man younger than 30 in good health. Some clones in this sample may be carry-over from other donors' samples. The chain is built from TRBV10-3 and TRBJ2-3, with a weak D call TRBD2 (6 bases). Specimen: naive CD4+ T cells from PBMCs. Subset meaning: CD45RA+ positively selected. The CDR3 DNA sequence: TGTGCCATCAGTGAGTCTCTAGGGCTAGCGTCTAGCACAGATACGCAGTATTTT. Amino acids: CAISESLGLASSTDTQYF.